This entry features one T cell receptor beta chain sequence. Its specificity is unknown. Expressed TCRB transcripts were sequenced because the entire RNA isolate underwent reverse transcription. The table came from immunoSEQ multiplex PCR; TCRdb's copy has only in-frame clones and leaves some out. The repertoire holds 150,000 or so clones, with over 55% as singletons. The length of the CDR3 is 13 residues. CDR1 and CDR2 (germline): LGHNA, YSLEER. V was trimmed by 2 bases and J by 9 bases, leaving 11 bases between them. This record belongs to a study of beta chain features in type 1 diabetes. Study-wide points: More deletions and fewer insertions at VDJ junctions were found in patients with type 1 diabetes. Sequencing from cDNA could over-represent high-TCR-expressing cells. Patients with Type 1 diabetes showed moderately but significantly shorter TCRB CDR3s in all four CD4+ subsets.

The V gene is TRBV4-3, the J gene TRBJ2-1; a possible D gene is TRBD2 (5 bases). Sequencing was performed on naive CD4+ T cells from blood. This sequence originates from a man aged 30 to 39 with type 1 diabetes. This chain's CDR3 is CASSQYGGSEQFF. The CDR3, as DNA: TGCGCCAGCAGCCAATACGGAGGAAGTGAGCAGTTCTTC.